These T cell receptor beta chains were read from a single sample in a study of T cell responses to AZD1222 COVID-19 vaccine. This table comes from immunoSEQ multiplex PCR, and its TCRdb copy is limited to in-frame clones, with some not included. This table has about 160,000 clones, 80% to 90% appearing once. The sequencing here drew on peripheral blood, taken on day 0 of AZD1222 vaccination. The receptors come from an adult in good health. Both conserved end residues are trimmed from each CDR3. Fields, in order: clone size, J gene, V gene, CDR3 protein. Some rows have no size entry. The others give once, few or many, or a class for an expanded clone.

abundance: -; j_gene: TRBJ1-5; v_gene: TRBV30; CDR3aa: AWSVSGSGQPQH
abundance: -; j_gene: TRBJ1-2; v_gene: TRBV19; CDR3aa: ASSIRGHSVLSYGYT
abundance: -; j_gene: TRBJ1-2; v_gene: TRBV5-1; CDR3aa: ASSLDSPGSSGYT
abundance: -; j_gene: TRBJ1-1; v_gene: TRBV5-4; CDR3aa: ASSRTPGTSNTEAF
abundance: -; j_gene: TRBJ1-1; v_gene: TRBV4-3; CDR3aa: ASSQDFENTEAF
abundance: -; j_gene: TRBJ2-2; v_gene: TRBV5-1; CDR3aa: ASSFSGGTRELF
abundance: -; j_gene: TRBJ2-7; v_gene: TRBV5-4; CDR3aa: ASSPVGREQY
abundance: few; j_gene: TRBJ2-2; v_gene: TRBV3-1/TRBV3-2; CDR3aa: ASSQVGAGGTGELF
abundance: -; j_gene: TRBJ1-6; v_gene: TRBV27; CDR3aa: ASRISGQGNSPLH
abundance: -; j_gene: TRBJ2-7; v_gene: TRBV6-1; CDR3aa: ASSDRWSSYEQY
abundance: -; j_gene: TRBJ1-2; v_gene: TRBV24-1; CDR3aa: ATSDVGGGTDGYT
abundance: -; j_gene: TRBJ1-3; v_gene: TRBV5-1; CDR3aa: ASSFDGFSGNTIY
abundance: -; j_gene: TRBJ2-2; v_gene: TRBV5-4; CDR3aa: ASSLGLAGGPGELF
abundance: -; j_gene: TRBJ2-2; v_gene: TRBV3-1/TRBV3-2; CDR3aa: ATSATGPTGELF
abundance: -; j_gene: TRBJ1-1; v_gene: TRBV4-1; CDR3aa: ASSQVGHYTEAF
abundance: -; j_gene: TRBJ2-2; v_gene: TRBV11-3; CDR3aa: ASSPSWGKNTGELF
abundance: -; j_gene: TRBJ1-2; v_gene: TRBV10-1; CDR3aa: ASSEVREYGYT
abundance: -; j_gene: TRBJ1-4; v_gene: TRBV7-9; CDR3aa: ASSNFIEEKLF
abundance: once; j_gene: TRBJ2-7; v_gene: TRBV7-9; CDR3aa: ASSRMGSTYEQY
abundance: -; j_gene: TRBJ2-5; v_gene: TRBV7-6; CDR3aa: ASSLGLAGGQETQY
abundance: -; j_gene: TRBJ2-1; v_gene: TRBV19; CDR3aa: ATTDWGNEQF
abundance: once; j_gene: TRBJ1-2; v_gene: TRBV7-3; CDR3aa: ASSFYKRRSNYGYT
abundance: -; j_gene: TRBJ2-1; v_gene: TRBV9; CDR3aa: ASSVQRGGTYNEQF
abundance: -; j_gene: TRBJ2-3; v_gene: TRBV3-1/TRBV3-2; CDR3aa: ASSQVLAGGLSTDTQY
abundance: -; j_gene: TRBJ2-3; v_gene: TRBV5-6; CDR3aa: ASSLGRSKHTDTQY
abundance: -; j_gene: TRBJ2-5; v_gene: TRBV5-5; CDR3aa: ASSLEFVSLDRNQETQY
abundance: -; j_gene: TRBJ1-4; v_gene: TRBV5-1; CDR3aa: ASSLGPQGDDEKLF
abundance: -; j_gene: TRBJ2-3; v_gene: TRBV28; CDR3aa: ASRSTDTQY
abundance: -; j_gene: TRBJ2-3; v_gene: TRBV5-1; CDR3aa: ASSLEVAGVTFDTQY
abundance: -; j_gene: TRBJ1-1; v_gene: TRBV5-1; CDR3aa: ASSLKVNTEAF
abundance: -; j_gene: TRBJ2-1; v_gene: TRBV14; CDR3aa: ASSPRSGGAYEQF
abundance: -; j_gene: TRBJ2-5; v_gene: TRBV4-1; CDR3aa: ASSHLTSGKETQY
abundance: -; j_gene: TRBJ2-2; v_gene: TRBV10-3; CDR3aa: AISPDPGRPNTGELF
abundance: -; j_gene: TRBJ2-3; v_gene: TRBV30; CDR3aa: AWRRGIGTDTQY
abundance: -; j_gene: TRBJ1-6; v_gene: TRBV6-5; CDR3aa: ASSYGLYNSPLH
abundance: -; j_gene: TRBJ2-1; v_gene: TRBV6-5; CDR3aa: ASRDRQGAFNEQF
abundance: -; j_gene: TRBJ1-4; v_gene: TRBV11-2; CDR3aa: ASSYGQGRGEKLF
abundance: -; j_gene: TRBJ2-7; v_gene: TRBV27; CDR3aa: ASSPRGAYEQY
abundance: -; j_gene: TRBJ2-5; v_gene: TRBV13; CDR3aa: ASSFASGGIETQY
abundance: -; j_gene: TRBJ2-7; v_gene: TRBV23-1; CDR3aa: ASSQPITTRAAYEQY
abundance: -; j_gene: TRBJ1-6; v_gene: TRBV18; CDR3aa: ASSKLTDRSHNSPLH
abundance: -; j_gene: TRBJ1-3; v_gene: TRBV19; CDR3aa: ASSILPLPGTLAGNTIY
abundance: once; j_gene: TRBJ1-1; v_gene: TRBV7-9; CDR3aa: ASSSITGENTEAF
abundance: -; j_gene: TRBJ2-4; v_gene: TRBV5-1; CDR3aa: ASSSTGDLAKNIQY
abundance: -; j_gene: TRBJ1-6; v_gene: TRBV6-1; CDR3aa: ASSELRTGLYNSPLH
abundance: -; j_gene: TRBJ1-6; v_gene: TRBV19; CDR3aa: ASSTGVGTGVSPLH
abundance: -; j_gene: TRBJ1-2; v_gene: TRBV7-8; CDR3aa: ASSLAGNYGYT
abundance: -; j_gene: TRBJ2-5; v_gene: TRBV3-1/TRBV3-2; CDR3aa: ASRRTSGGRQETQY
abundance: -; j_gene: TRBJ2-2; v_gene: TRBV5-6; CDR3aa: ASSSGPGTGHTGELF
abundance: -; j_gene: TRBJ1-2; v_gene: TRBV28; CDR3aa: ASRPMGGYGEGYT
abundance: -; j_gene: TRBJ2-3; v_gene: TRBV6-1; CDR3aa: ASSDGTDSTDTQY